Listed below are T cell receptor beta chains from one sample, sequenced in a study of T cells in localized non-small cell lung cancer. Libraries were prepared by immunoSEQ multiplex PCR; TCRdb keeps only in-frame clonotypes and omits some of them. This table holds about 52,000 clones, around nine tenths found once. Here the sequenced sample was PBMCs, taken before any cancer treatment. The receptors were sampled from a female donor with stage II lung adenocarcinoma. CDR3s include the opening cysteine and the closing phenylalanine or tryptophan.

v_call cdr3_aa
TRBV5-1 CASSLAVDRVADTQYF
TRBV11-2 CASSLGEGILGNQPQHF
TRBV11-2 CASSSTIERRSSYEQYF
TRBV7-6 CASSLGGATSYEQYF
TRBV5-1 CASSFRDRGQGGNNRAAFF
TRBV7-6 CASSLGGPLRAEAFF
TRBV5-1 CASSLRGGTEAFF
TRBV7-8 CASSLEGPSYEQYF
TRBV11-3 CASSLATGTALNEQFF
TRBV2 CASSHDRGPKGTEAFF
TRBV14 CASSPGLRSYEQYF